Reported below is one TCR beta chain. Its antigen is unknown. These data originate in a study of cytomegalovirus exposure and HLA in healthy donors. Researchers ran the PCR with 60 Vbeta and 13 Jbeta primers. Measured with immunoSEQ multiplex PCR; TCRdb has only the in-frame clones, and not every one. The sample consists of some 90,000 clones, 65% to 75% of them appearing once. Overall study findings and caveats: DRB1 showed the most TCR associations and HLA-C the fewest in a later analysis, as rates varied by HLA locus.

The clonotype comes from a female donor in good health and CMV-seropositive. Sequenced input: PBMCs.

Here the CDR3 DNA reads TGCGCCAGCAGCCAAGAGAGAGTGGGGGCGGAAAAACTGTTTTTT. As protein: CASSQERVGAEKLFF. The V call is TRBV4-3, the J call TRBJ1-4; tentatively, D is TRBD1 (6 bases). This CDR3 has 15 amino acids. CDR1 is LGHNA and CDR2 is YSLEER in the germline V gene. The V and J ends lost 0 bases and 8 bases respectively, with 13 bases between them.